What follows describes a single T cell receptor beta chain. Its antigen is unidentified. The data were obtained in a study of T cell clusters in autoimmune cytopenias. TRB was amplified from about 270 ng of peripheral blood genomic DNA per sample. Multiplex touch-down PCR amplified TRB using TRB-A and TRB-B pools in one tube. TCRdb reprocessed the multiplex PCR reads and reports one entry per CDR3 protein, with no DNA. The sample has about 3,200 distinct CDR3 sequences. CDR3 length: 16 residues. Germline V gives CDR1 MNHEY, CDR2 SMNVEV (reference sequence). Overall study findings and caveats: Physiological T cell clusters of healthy donors were apparently absent in primary autoimmune cytopenia patients.

Input material: peripheral blood. The chain combines TRBV27 with TRBJ2-2; TCRdb reports TRBD2, a call that lacks DNA to check it against. The clonotype originates from a human donor with an autoimmune cytopenia or autoimmune hepatitis (not recorded which). The CDR3 region is CASSFRGTSLAGELFF.